The 26 T cell receptor beta chains reported below all come from one sample, sequenced in a study of T cells after yellow fever vaccination. Each CDR3 protein is one row after TCRdb ran MiXCR on the 5' RACE reads. The table shows hundreds of thousands of distinct CDR3 sequences, with more than 5.5% occurring only once. This specimen consisted of PBMCs, obtained 5 days after the yellow fever booster vaccination. Receptor source: a young man who received the YFV17D yellow fever vaccine.

In its sample, this clonotype was seen many times. The gene calls are TRBV7-2 and TRBJ2-1; D could derive from TRBD1 or TRBD2 (5 bases each). The CDR3 spans 15 residues. V lost 8 bases and J lost 7, with 21 bases in between. Per the germline V gene, CDR1 is SGHTA and CDR2 is FQGNSA. In DNA, the CDR3 is TGTGCCAGCGCAGCTTGGGGGACGATGCCAAATGAGCAGTTCTTC. Encoded protein: CASAAWGTMPNEQFF.

This clonotype was seen only a few times. The chain uses TRBV5-1 and TRBJ2-7; D could derive from TRBD1 or TRBD2 (5 bases each). V was clipped by 0 bases and J by 2 bases, with 15 bases between them. Germline CDR1 reads SGHRS; CDR2 reads YFSETQ. This CDR3 has 16 residues. The CDR3 spells CASSLAPGHDTYEQYF. CDR3 nucleotide sequence: TGCGCCAGCAGCTTGGCCCCGGGGCATGATACCTACGAGCAGTACTTC.

This clonotype was found a few times. V gene TRBV28 combines with J gene TRBJ2-7, with D perhaps matching TRBD2 (5 bases). The V gene lost 7 bases and the J gene lost 0 bases, with 10 bases spanning the gap. This CDR3 comprises 13 residues. Germline V gives CDR1 MDHEN, CDR2 SYDVKM. The CDR3 loop reads CASTAAVSYEQYF. DNA for the CDR3: TGTGCCAGCACGGCAGCGGTCTCCTACGAGCAGTACTTC. Full variable domain (remainder filled in from reference TRBV28 and TRBJ2-7): DVKVTQSSRYLVKRTGEKVFLECVQDMDHENMFWYRQDPGLGLRLIYFSYDVKMKEKGDIPEGYSVSREKKERFSLILESASTNQTSMYLCASTAAVSYEQYFGPGTRLTVT.

The chain carries TRBV28 and TRBJ2-7; tentatively, D is TRBD1 (5 bases). CDR3 length equals 13 residues. Germline CDR1 is MDHEN and CDR2 is SYDVKM. The V gene lost 3 bases and the J gene lost 6 bases, with 12 bases spanning the gap. The CDR3 bases are TGTGCCAGCAGTTTCAGGGCTGGTGGCGAGCAGTACTTC. Its protein is CASSFRAGGEQYF.

Points on this clonotype: The junction differs from germline at one of its ends, possibly a read error. This chain connects TRBV28 to TRBJ2-3; possible D gene TRBD1, 6 bases. From germline, CDR1 is MDHEN and CDR2 SYDVKM. The CDR3 totals 19 residues. The CDR3 region has the DNA TGTGCCAGCAGTTCACTCCTCCTACTTAACACAGGGCCTACAGGTACGCAGTATTTT. Translated, it gives CASSSLLLLNTGPTGTQYF.

This clonotype was observed a handful of times. The chain recombines TRBV11-3 with TRBJ2-1; no clear D. Germline CDR1 reads SGHNT; CDR2 reads YENEEA. This CDR3 contains 15 residues. V was clipped by 1 base and J by 2 bases, with 9 bases between them. CDR3 amino acids: CASSLGVGTYNEQFF. CDR3 nucleotide sequence: TGTGCCAGCAGCTTAGGCGTGGGGACCTACAATGAGCAGTTCTTC.

In nucleotides, the CDR3 is TGCGCCAGCAGCCAAGATCCAGGTCGGATGAACACTGAAGCTTTCTTT. Translation: CASSQDPGRMNTEAFF. The chain is built from TRBV4-3 and TRBJ1-1; D not resolved. V was shortened by 0 bases and J by 0 bases, with 11 bases between the two germline ends. Germline CDR1 reads LGHNA; CDR2 reads YSLEER. The CDR3 length is 16 residues.

This clonotype was detected a few times. Compared with germline, one end of the junction differs, possibly owing to a read error. The chain carries TRBV30 and TRBJ2-1; tentatively, D is TRBD2 (6 bases). The germline CDR1 and CDR2 sequences are GTSNPN and SVGIG (reference sequence). CDR3 length: 12 amino acids. Here the CDR3 reads CAWSGSTRGKLF. DNA for the CDR3: TGTGCCTGGAGTGGATCGACTAGAGGGAAGCTCTTC. Full variable domain (missing parts from reference TRBV30 and TRBJ2-1): SQTIHQWPATLVQPVGSPLSLECTVEGTSNPNLYWYRQAAGRGLQLLFYSVGIGQISSEVPQNLSASRPQDRQFILSSKKLLLSDSGFYLCAWSGSTRGKLFGPGTRLTVL.

This clonotype has more than one count but fewer than ten. The chain joins TRBV12-3 or TRBV12-4 to TRBJ1-5; the match to TRBD1 covers 9 bases. V was clipped by 7 bases and J by 4 bases; unmatched bases: 8. This CDR3 is built from 15 residues. The DNA of the CDR3 is TGTGCCAGCAACCTAGGGACAGGGTGGAATCAGCCCCAGCATTTT. Translation gives CASNLGTGWNQPQHF.

The rearrangement joins TRBV15 to TRBJ1-4, with 8 nucleotides matching TRBD1. The V segment lost 7 bases and the J segment 0 bases; nucleotides outside the gene matches: 4. CDR3 length: 15 amino acids. Germline V gene sequence: CDR1 LNHNV, CDR2 YYDKDF (reference sequence). CDR3 protein: CATKRTGPTNEKLFF. The CDR3 DNA reads as TGTGCCACCAAGAGGACAGGGCCAACTAATGAAAAACTGTTTTTT.

This clonotype was seen ten or more times. J is TRBJ1-1 and V is TRBV10-3; D is undetermined. The CDR3 is made up of 15 amino acids. V dropped 7 bases and J dropped 0 bases, with 15 bases sitting between them. CDR1 is ENHRY and CDR2 is SYGVKD in the germline V gene. In DNA, the CDR3 is TGTGCCATCACCGACTTTTTGGGGATGAACACTGAAGCTTTCTTT. This translates into CAITDFLGMNTEAFF.

The chain has TRBV7-3 and TRBJ2-3; 7 bases are shared with TRBD2. V lost 5 bases, J lost 5 bases, and 7 bases stayed unmatched. Looked up from germline, CDR1 is SGHTA and CDR2 is FQGTGA. The CDR3 runs 14 residues. The CDR3 sequence is CASSPTSVEDTQYF. For the CDR3, the DNA is TGTGCCAGCAGCCCAACTAGCGTTGAAGATACGCAGTATTTT.

This clonotype was observed at least ten times. The rearrangement links TRBV5-6 to TRBJ2-5; the match to TRBD2 covers 11 bases. Germline V gene data show CDR1 as SGHDT and CDR2 as YYEEEE. Unmatched junction bases numbered 9, after V lost 1 base and J lost 4 bases. This CDR3 has 17 residues. CDR3 sequence reads: CASSLSASGRWGETQYF. The CDR3 nucleotides are TGTGCCAGCAGCTTGTCGGCTAGCGGGAGGTGGGGAGAGACCCAGTACTTC.

This clonotype has at least ten counts. CDR3 loop: CASGGVEQFF. For the CDR3, the DNA is TGTGCCAGCGGGGGAGTCGAGCAGTTCTTC. The V gene is TRBV6-2 or TRBV6-3, the J gene TRBJ2-1; D assignment may be TRBD1 or TRBD2 (5 bases each). This CDR3 contains 10 residues. V was trimmed by 8 bases and J by 10 bases, leaving 9 bases between them. CDR1 is MNHEY, CDR2 SVGEGT, per germline.

The chain employs TRBV7-6 and TRBJ1-3; tentatively, D is TRBD1 (5 bases). Germline-derived CDR1 and CDR2 are SGHVS and FNYEAQ. The CDR3 length is 18 residues. V was shortened by 1 base and J by 9 bases, with 25 bases between the two germline ends. The CDR3 DNA reads TGTGCCAGCAGCTTAGATCCTGGGAGGGACGGCCACGTCGGCACCATATATTTT. It yields the protein CASSLDPGRDGHVGTIYF.

The sample holds a few counts of this clonotype. The V and J genes are TRBV18 and TRBJ2-4; no definite D call. Germline V gives CDR1 KGHSH, CDR2 LQKENI. Trimming cost V 2 bases and J 3 bases, with 8 bases left between them. CDR3 length: 14 amino acids. The CDR3 DNA reads TGTGCCAGCTCACCAAACGGGCTCAAAAACATTCAGTACTTC. It translates to CASSPNGLKNIQYF. Using reference TRBV18 and TRBJ2-4 for the parts outside the CDR3, the full variable domain is NAGVMQNPRHLVRRRGQEARLRCSPMKGHSHVYWYRQLPEEGLKFMVYLQKENIIDESGMPKERFSAEFPKEGPSILRIQQVVRGDSAAYFCASSPNGLKNIQYFGAGTRLSVL.

This clonotype was observed at least ten times. This chain connects TRBV6-4 to TRBJ2-2, with 9 bases aligning to TRBD2. V trimming: 5 bases; J trimming: 4 bases; junction bases outside the gene matches: 5. The CDR3 runs 15 residues. CDR1 and CDR2 (germline): MRHNA, SNTAGT. CDR3 region: CASSQREAPTGELFF. In nucleotides, the CDR3 is TGTGCCAGCAGTCAGCGGGAGGCCCCCACCGGGGAGCTGTTTTTT.

This clonotype was detected once. V is TRBV7-2 and J is TRBJ2-5; D ambiguous. V lost 2 bases, J lost 4 bases, and 14 bases lay in between. This CDR3 is built from 15 residues. Looked up from germline, CDR1 is SGHTA and CDR2 is FQGNSA. CDR3 in DNA: TGTGCCAGCAGCTTATTGATTGTGGGCGGAGAGACCCAGTACTTC. Translating gives CASSLLIVGGETQYF.

In this sample, this clonotype turned up many times. This chain joins TRBV5-1 and TRBJ2-2; 8 bases align to TRBD2. The germline V gene encodes CDR1 SGHRS and CDR2 YFSETQ. This CDR3 has 18 amino acids. The trim removed 1 base at V and 1 base at J, leaving 9 bases unmatched. The CDR3 bases are TGCGCCAGCAGCTTGAGAATCGCTAGCGGGTTGAACACCGGGGAGCTGTTTTTT. This encodes CASSLRIASGLNTGELFF.

This clonotype has a handful of counts. The J gene is TRBJ2-1, the V gene TRBV6-2 or TRBV6-3; 13 bases are a match to TRBD2. Germline lookup yields CDR1 MNHEY and CDR2 SVGEGT. The CDR3 contains 15 residues. Unmatched junction bases numbered 8, after V lost 6 bases and J lost 9 bases. The CDR3 protein is CASSQGLAGAGEQFF. In DNA, the CDR3 is TGTGCCAGCAGCCAAGGACTAGCGGGAGCGGGTGAGCAGTTCTTC.

Many counts were recorded for this clonotype. The rearrangement uses TRBV10-2 and TRBJ2-5, with 11 bases that match TRBD1. The CDR3 is 15 residues long. The V gene's germline CDR1 is WSHSY and CDR2 SAAADI. V lost 6 bases and J lost 4; bases outside the gene matches: 7. The CDR3 DNA follows: TGCGCCAGCAGAGCCGGGACAGGGGGGCGAGAGACCCAGTACTTC. This gives the protein CASRAGTGGRETQYF.

This clonotype was observed at least ten times. The rearrangement uses TRBV7-2 and TRBJ2-2, with D perhaps TRBD2 (5 bases). From germline, CDR1 is SGHTA and CDR2 FQGNSA. Trimming removed 7 bases at V and 7 bases at J, with 19 bases between. CDR3 length: 15 amino acids. CDR3 loop: CASTLRLGSIGELFF. The CDR3 coding sequence is TGTGCCAGCACCCTGCGTTTAGGGAGTATCGGGGAGCTGTTTTTT. Complete variable domain (other parts from reference TRBV7-2 and TRBJ2-2): GAGVSQSPSNKVTEKGKDVELRCDPISGHTALYWYRQSLGQGLEFLIYFQGNSAPDKSGLPSDRFSAERTGGSVSTLTIQRTQQEDSAVYLCASTLRLGSIGELFFGEGSRLTVL.

This clonotype has only a few counts. CDR3 sequence (DNA): TGTGCCAGCAGTATACTAGTCTCCGGGGAGACCCAGTACTTC. As protein: CASSILVSGETQYF. This sequence joins TRBV28 and TRBJ2-5; D is perhaps TRBD2 (5 bases). Trimming cost V 5 bases and J 5 bases, with 15 bases left between them. The CDR3 is made up of 14 amino acids. Germline V CDR1 and CDR2: MDHEN, SYDVKM.

This clonotype has ten or more counts. The chain joins TRBV25-1 to TRBJ2-3; D not resolved. Trimming stripped 1 base from V and 2 bases from J, with 10 bases between. The CDR3 loop spans 15 amino acids. Germline V gene lookup returns CDR1 MGHDK and CDR2 SYGVNS. The chain's CDR3 is CASSEWAVFTDTQYF. CDR3 in DNA: TGTGCCAGCAGTGAATGGGCGGTCTTCACAGATACGCAGTATTTT.

This clonotype was recorded many times. The chain is built from TRBV28 and TRBJ2-4; 9 nucleotides match TRBD1. The CDR3 totals 12 residues. After removal of 5 bases from V and 15 bases from J, the junction contained 8 bases not matched to a gene. Germline CDR1 and CDR2: MDHEN and SYDVKM. The CDR3 spells CASSTPGTGLYF. CDR3 DNA: TGTGCCAGCAGTACCCCCGGGACAGGGTTGTACTTC.

The V gene is TRBV7-6, the J gene TRBJ1-3; D ambiguous. Trimming stripped 1 base from V and 5 bases from J, with 6 bases between. Per germline, CDR1 SGHVS and CDR2 FNYEAQ. This CDR3 spans 13 amino acids. CDR3 region: CASSLDRRNTIYF. CDR3 bases: TGTGCCAGCAGCTTAGATCGCCGAAACACCATATATTTT.